The clone carrying this T cell receptor beta chain was recorded a few times. This record belongs to a study of blood T cell repertoires in COVID-19. Method: immunoSEQ multiplex PCR; TCRdb's copy keeps in-frame clones and lacks some. This table holds roughly 180,000 clones, 82% found once. The receptor was isolated from a man in his sixties who had recovered from COVID-19. The specimen was PBMCs or T cells enriched from blood (not recorded which).

The CDR3 sequence: CASSLAAGGTYEQYF. The CDR3 DNA follows: TGCGCCAGCAGCTTGGCAGCGGGGGGCACGTACGAGCAGTACTTC. The gene calls are TRBV5-1 and TRBJ2-7; 9 bases are a match to TRBD2. V dropped 0 bases and J dropped 4; count of bases not matched to a gene: 5. CDR3 length equals 15 residues. The V gene's germline CDR1 is SGHRS and CDR2 YFSETQ.